The 13 T cell receptor beta chains below come from one sample, sequenced in a study of cytomegalovirus exposure and HLA in healthy donors. The table came from immunoSEQ multiplex PCR; TCRdb's copy has only in-frame clones and leaves some out. This table holds around 160,000 clones, 70% to 90% found once. Sequencing used PBMCs. All receptors derive from a man between 18 and 29 years old in good health and CMV-seronegative.

CDR3 sequence: CASSRTGELIYSNQPQHF. CDR3 nucleotides: TGTGCCAGCAGCCGGACAGGCGAACTTATATATAGCAATCAGCCCCAGCATTTT. The rearrangement uses TRBV7-2 and TRBJ1-5, with 7 bases identical to TRBD1. Germline-derived CDR1 and CDR2 are SGHTA and FQGNSA. The CDR3 runs 18 residues. Trimming removed 5 bases from V and 0 bases from J; junction bases left unmatched: 13.

V and J are TRBV25-1 and TRBJ2-1; 8 bases fit TRBD2. The CDR3 has 16 amino acids. Germline CDR1 and CDR2: MGHDK and SYGVNS. V shed 0 bases, J shed 7 bases, and the junction held 8 bases outside the gene matches. CDR3 loop: CASSEYEGTSSNEQFF. As DNA, the CDR3 is TGTGCCAGCAGTGAATATGAAGGGACTAGTTCGAATGAGCAGTTCTTC.

J is TRBJ2-7 and V is TRBV28; no definite D call. V lost 5 bases, J lost 2 bases, and 16 bases lay in between. This CDR3 is built from 15 residues. The germline V gene encodes CDR1 MDHEN and CDR2 SYDVKM. CDR3 DNA sequence: TGTGCCAGCAGTCCCCCGGATAGGAGTGCCTACGAGCAGTACTTC. Protein sequence: CASSPPDRSAYEQYF.

The chain has TRBV5-1 and TRBJ2-1, with TRBD2 matching over 14 bases. The germline gives CDR1 SGHRS, CDR2 YFSETQ. With V trimmed by 2 bases and J by 7 bases, 8 bases remained unmatched. This CDR3 region has 17 residues. The CDR3 protein is CASSFAGTSGGLNEQFF. CDR3 in DNA: TGCGCCAGCAGCTTTGCCGGGACTAGCGGGGGCTTGAATGAGCAGTTCTTC.

The chain couples TRBV10-3 to TRBJ2-1, with 8 bases fitting TRBD2. With 4 bases clipped from V and 7 bases from J, the junction kept 12 bases outside the gene matches. CDR3 length: 16 amino acids. Germline assignment: CDR1 ENHRY and CDR2 SYGVKD. The CDR3 nucleotides are TGTGCCATCAGTGTACAGGGACTAGTGAAAGGAAATGAGCAGTTCTTC. Protein: CAISVQGLVKGNEQFF.

The chain couples TRBV27 to TRBJ2-3; 13 bases map to TRBD2. J gave up 1 base and V 5 bases, and 9 bases lay outside the gene matches. The CDR3 extends over 18 amino acids. Germline loops: CDR1 MNHEY, CDR2 SMNVEV (reference sequence). CDR3 coding DNA: TGTGCCAGCAGTCCCGGGACTAGCGGGGCGCTCCGCACAGATACGCAGTATTTT. Translated: CASSPGTSGALRTDTQYF.

The chain uses TRBV14 and TRBJ2-3; 10 nucleotides align to TRBD2. This CDR3 has 16 amino acids. V lost 0 bases, J lost 7 bases, and 7 bases stayed unmatched. Germline CDR1 is SGHDN and CDR2 is FVKESK. The CDR3 nucleotides are TGTGCCAGCAGCCAAGAGCTAGCGGGAGCTCGAAATACGCAGTATTTT. It specifies CASSQELAGARNTQYF. Together with reference TRBV14 and TRBJ2-3, the CDR3 gives the full variable domain: EAGVTQFPSHSVIEKGQTVTLRCDPISGHDNLYWYRRVMGKEIKFLLHFVKESKQDESGMPNNRFLAERTGGTYSTLKVQPAELEDSGVYFCASSQELAGARNTQYFGPGTRLTVL.

This clone was detected once. The gene calls are TRBV6-1 and TRBJ2-3; D is perhaps TRBD1 (5 bases). From germline, CDR1 is MNHNS and CDR2 SASEGT. The CDR3 is 14 residues long. Trimming took off 4 bases at V and 0 bases at J, with 8 bases between the two ends. CDR3 region: CASSVWTSTDTQYF. CDR3 coding DNA: TGTGCCAGCAGTGTCTGGACAAGCACAGATACGCAGTATTTT.

The chain is built from TRBV18 and TRBJ2-7; TRBD2 matches 9 bases. The CDR3 loop spans 18 amino acids. The germline gives CDR1 KGHSH, CDR2 LQKENI. With 0 bases clipped from V and 3 bases from J, the junction kept 12 bases outside the gene matches. For the CDR3, the DNA is TGTGCCAGCTCACCACCGAGCCTTTTAGCGGGAGCAAACTACGAGCAGTACTTC. Encoded protein: CASSPPSLLAGANYEQYF.

J is TRBJ1-1 and V is TRBV6-1, with D perhaps TRBD1 (6 bases). From germline, CDR1 is MNHNS and CDR2 SASEGT. CDR3 size: 15 residues. Trimming left V 0 bases short and J 7 bases short, with 15 bases between. CDR3 region: CASSEALTGPLEAFF. Written as DNA, the CDR3 is TGTGCCAGCAGTGAAGCGTTGACAGGTCCCCTTGAAGCTTTCTTT.

This chain links TRBV11-3 with TRBJ1-1; D is unresolved. Germline V gene sequence: CDR1 SGHNT, CDR2 YENEEA. CDR3 length equals 15 residues. V lost 7 bases and J 0 bases, leaving 15 bases between the germline ends. CDR3 DNA sequence: TGTGCCAGCACCCCCGTGGAGGATTTGAACACTGAAGCTTTCTTT. It is translated as CASTPVEDLNTEAFF.

The rearrangement uses TRBV11-1 and TRBJ2-6, with D tentatively TRBD1 (5 bases). This CDR3 contains 17 residues. Per germline, CDR1 SGHAT and CDR2 FQDESV (reference sequence). The ends were cut back, 2 bases at V and 0 bases at J, with 11 bases in the middle. The CDR3 protein is CASSLRQGSSGANVLTF. DNA for the CDR3: TGTGCCAGCAGCTTACGGCAGGGCTCCTCTGGGGCCAACGTCCTGACTTTC.

J is TRBJ2-3 and V is TRBV10-3, with 7 bases matching TRBD1. This CDR3 spans 14 amino acids. The germline CDR1 and CDR2 sequences are ENHRY and SYGVKD. V shed 6 bases, J shed 4 bases, and the junction held 7 bases outside the gene matches. The DNA of the CDR3 is TGTGCCATCAGCCCGGGACAGTCCCCAGATACGCAGTATTTT. Protein product: CAISPGQSPDTQYF.